These 14 T cell receptor beta chains were sequenced from one sample in a study. TCRdb ran MiXCR on the 5' RACE reads and lists one entry per CDR3 protein. The table includes tens of thousands of distinct CDR3 sequences, 28% detected once. Sample: naive CD4+ T cells sorted from blood. Subset specified: naive CD4+ T cells, CD4+CD45RA+CD25-. The receptor source for this set is a female donor with breast cancer.

DNA for the CDR3: TGCAGTGCTAGAGGCGATGGGGAGGTGACAGATACGCAGTATTTT. The encoded protein is CSARGDGEVTDTQYF. The V and J genes are TRBV20-1 and TRBJ2-3; tentative D call: TRBD2 (6 bases). CDR1 is DFQATT and CDR2 is SNEGSKA in the germline V gene (reference sequence). Trimming stripped 1 base from V and 3 bases from J, with 14 bases between. The CDR3 totals 15 residues.

This chain connects TRBV27 to TRBJ1-1, with no clear D. The CDR3 sequence is 14 residues long. Trimming took off 7 bases at V and 3 bases at J, with 15 bases between the two ends. Germline CDR1 reads MNHEY; CDR2 reads SMNVEV (reference sequence). DNA of the CDR3: TGTGCCAGCACCCAGGCCGGGAGGGACACTGAAGCTTTCTTT. This encodes CASTQAGRDTEAFF.

This clonotype was detected ten times or more. The chain recombines TRBV9 with TRBJ1-5, with D possibly being TRBD1 (6 bases). Looked up from germline, CDR1 is SGDLS and CDR2 is YYNGEE. This CDR3 comprises 15 residues. V lost 6 bases, J lost 4 bases, and 17 bases lay in between. The CDR3 loop is CASNLRGQVNQPQHF. CDR3 nucleotides: TGTGCCAGCAACCTACGGGGGCAGGTTAATCAGCCCCAGCATTTT.

Only a few counts were recorded for this clonotype. DNA for the CDR3: TGTGCCAGCACGAGGAGCGGGAGCGGGGCAAACATTCAGTACTTC. This translates into CASTRSGSGANIQYF. The V and J genes are TRBV5-6 and TRBJ2-4, with 8 bases aligning to TRBD2. This CDR3 is 15 amino acids long. J was trimmed by 6 bases and V by 6 bases; bases with no gene match: 11. In germline, CDR1 is SGHDT, CDR2 YYEEEE.

This clonotype was counted between two and nine times. The V call is TRBV6-5, the J call TRBJ2-1, with D perhaps being TRBD1 or TRBD2 (5 bases each). V lost 2 bases and J lost 6, with 26 bases in between. In germline, CDR1 is MNHEY, CDR2 SVGAGI. The CDR3 sequence is 19 residues long. This chain's CDR3 is CASSYTYHWEPGRANEQFF. The CDR3 DNA is TGTGCCAGCAGTTACACCTACCATTGGGAACCGGGACGGGCCAATGAGCAGTTCTTC.

This clonotype was counted between two and nine times. Written as DNA, the CDR3 is TGTGCCTCCGACAGCGGGAGTTACAATGAGCAGTTCTTC. Its protein is CASDSGSYNEQFF. The chain uses TRBV28 and TRBJ2-1; the match to TRBD2 covers 8 bases. Losses at the gene ends were 11 bases for V and 4 bases for J; bases not matched to a gene: 7. Germline V gene sequence: CDR1 MDHEN, CDR2 SYDVKM. CDR3 length equals 13 residues.

This clonotype was counted only a few times. This chain uses TRBV7-9 with TRBJ1-4; no clear D. This CDR3 has 14 amino acids. V was shortened by 4 bases and J by 0 bases, with 6 bases between the two germline ends. Germline CDR1 and CDR2: SEHNR and FQNEAQ (reference sequence). The CDR3 DNA is TGTGCCAGCAGCTCCAGAACAACTAATGAAAAACTGTTTTTT. Its translation: CASSSRTTNEKLFF.

A remark on this clonotype: The germline gene is not matched at one end of the junction; a read error may be the cause. This chain joins TRBV7-3 and TRBJ2-1, with D perhaps TRBD1 (6 bases). The length of the CDR3 is 15 residues. Looked up from germline, CDR1 is SGHTA and CDR2 is FQGTGA. The CDR3 protein is CAGSPSPLQGYEQFF. CDR3 nucleotide sequence: TGTGCCGGCAGCCCGTCCCCGCTACAGGGCTATGAGCAGTTCTTC.

This clonotype has just a few counts. This chain joins TRBV29-1 and TRBJ2-7; 7 bases fit TRBD1. V lost 5 bases, J lost 9 bases, and 7 bases stayed unmatched. The germline V gene encodes CDR1 SQVTM and CDR2 ANQGSEA. There are 11 residues in the CDR3. The DNA for the CDR3 is TGCAGCGTTACCGACAGGGCTGGGCAGTACTTC. Residues: CSVTDRAGQYF.

There are many counts of this clonotype. This rearrangement joins TRBV15 to TRBJ2-7; possible D gene TRBD1, 6 bases. This CDR3 has 14 residues. Trimming took off 5 bases at V and 4 bases at J, with 15 bases between the two ends. CDR1 and CDR2 from the germline V gene are LNHNV and YYDKDF (reference sequence). CDR3 sequence (DNA): TGTGCCACCAGCCGGGACACATTCCGGTACGAGCAGTACTTC. This translates into CATSRDTFRYEQYF.

This clonotype was found a few times. The gene calls are TRBV20-1 and TRBJ2-7; D might be TRBD1 or TRBD2, each matching 6 bases. Germline CDR1 reads DFQATT; CDR2 reads SNEGSKA (reference sequence). The CDR3 covers 16 residues. The V gene lost 1 base and the J gene lost 5 bases, with 21 bases spanning the gap. The CDR3 loop is CSARAYDVTGGNEQYF. Written as DNA, the CDR3 is TGCAGTGCTAGAGCCTACGATGTAACCGGGGGCAACGAGCAGTACTTC.

This clonotype came up a few times. The chain joins TRBV7-2 to TRBJ1-2, with a tentative D call TRBD1 (6 bases). This CDR3 comprises 15 residues. Trimming removed 4 bases from V and 6 bases from J, with 18 bases in between. Germline V gene sequence: CDR1 SGHTA, CDR2 FQGNSA. The CDR3: CASSSHGGQGDGYTF. The CDR3 bases are TGTGCCAGCAGCTCCCACGGGGGGCAGGGAGATGGCTACACCTTC.

This clonotype was seen at least ten times. This sequence joins TRBV20-1 and TRBJ2-1, with D hard to call. The V end was cut by 8 bases, the J end by 6 bases, with 20 bases between. Germline CDR1 DFQATT, CDR2 SNEGSKA (reference sequence). This CDR3 spans 14 amino acids. CDR3 DNA sequence: TGCAGTACTATTAATGATGTTCTAGGCAATGAGCAGTTCTTC. Encoded protein: CSTINDVLGNEQFF.

This sequence joins TRBV12-3 or TRBV12-4 and TRBJ1-2; D gene uncertain. V lost 7 bases and J 8 bases, leaving 20 bases between the germline ends. The CDR3 consists of 14 residues. CDR3 in DNA: TGTGCCAGCACCCCGGAAGTCGGAAATTGGGGCTACACCTTC. Translating it yields CASTPEVGNWGYTF.